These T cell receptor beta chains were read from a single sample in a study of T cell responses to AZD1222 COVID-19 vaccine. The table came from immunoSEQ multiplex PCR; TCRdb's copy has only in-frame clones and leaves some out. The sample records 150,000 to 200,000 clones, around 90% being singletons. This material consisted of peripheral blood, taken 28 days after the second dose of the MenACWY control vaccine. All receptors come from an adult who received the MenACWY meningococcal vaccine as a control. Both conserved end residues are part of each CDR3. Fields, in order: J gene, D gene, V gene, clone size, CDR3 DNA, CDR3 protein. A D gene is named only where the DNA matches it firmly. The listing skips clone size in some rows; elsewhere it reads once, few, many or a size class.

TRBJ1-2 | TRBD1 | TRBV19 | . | TGTGCCAGTACCGCTACCTCCGGGAGGGACAGGGGATCCTATGGCTACACCTTC | CASTATSGRDRGSYGYTF
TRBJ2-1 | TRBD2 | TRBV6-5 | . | TGTGCCAGCACTAGCGGGTGGGAGGGCTACAATGAGCAGTTCTTC | CASTSGWEGYNEQFF
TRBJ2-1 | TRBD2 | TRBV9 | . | TGTGCCCCCTACCCGGGACTAGCGGGAGGGCCTATAGGTGATGAGCAGTTCTTC | CAPYPGLAGGPIGDEQFF
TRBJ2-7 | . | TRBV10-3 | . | TGTGCCATCAGTGAGTCATTAATGTGGAGGGGCGAGCAGTACTTC | CAISESLMWRGEQYF
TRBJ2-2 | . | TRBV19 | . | TGTGCCAGTCGCCGGGACCCTAGCACCGGGGAGCTGTTTTTT | CASRRDPSTGELFF
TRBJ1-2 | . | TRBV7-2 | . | TGTGCCAGCAGCTTAGCCGGGGACGATGGCTACACCTTC | CASSLAGDDGYTF
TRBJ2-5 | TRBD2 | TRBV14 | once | TGTGCCAGCAGCCACCTCGATAAAGGCGGGAGGGCCGGGGAGACCCAGTACTTC | CASSHLDKGGRAGETQYF
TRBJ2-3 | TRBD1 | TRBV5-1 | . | TGCGCCAGCAGCCTACAGGGGGCCCCAGATACGCAGTATTTT | CASSLQGAPDTQYF
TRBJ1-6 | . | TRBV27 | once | TGTGCCAGCAGTTTCGGCACCCCCCAACATAATTCACCCCTCCACTTT | CASSFGTPQHNSPLHF
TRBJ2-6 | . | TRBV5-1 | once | TGCGCCAGCAGGTCCCCTGGGGCCAACGTCCTGACTTTC | CASRSPGANVLTF
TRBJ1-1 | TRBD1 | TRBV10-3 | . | TGTGCCATCAGCTCAACAGGGGCAAACACTGAAGCTTTCTTT | CAISSTGANTEAFF
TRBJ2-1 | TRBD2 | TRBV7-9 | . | TGTGCCAGCAGCTTAGAGGGAGCGGGAGGAGATGAGCAGTTCTTC | CASSLEGAGGDEQFF
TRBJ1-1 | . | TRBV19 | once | TGTGCCAGTAGTATAGGGGGGGCGGCGAACACTGAAGCTTTCTTT | CASSIGGAANTEAFF
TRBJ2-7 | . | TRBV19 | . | TGTGCCAGTAGGGGCGGGTACTTTGGCGAGCAGTACTTC | CASRGGYFGEQYF
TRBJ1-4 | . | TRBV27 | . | TGTGCCAGCAGTTTATATCGCTTGGGAGGGGATGAAAAACTGTTTTTT | CASSLYRLGGDEKLFF
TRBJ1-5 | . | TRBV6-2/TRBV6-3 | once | TGTGCCAGCACCCCAGGACAGTTCAATCAGCCCCAGCATTTT | CASTPGQFNQPQHF
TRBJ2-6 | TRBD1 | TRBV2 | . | TGTGCCAGCAGCCTGGGGACAGGGGCTGGGGCCAACGTCCTGACTTTC | CASSLGTGAGANVLTF
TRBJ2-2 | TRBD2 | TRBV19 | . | TGTGCCAGTAGGCTAGCGGGAGTTACCGGGGAGCTGTTTTTT | CASRLAGVTGELFF
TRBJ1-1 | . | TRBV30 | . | TGTGCCTGGAGTGCAACCCGGGAGTCCACTGAAGCTTTCTTT | CAWSATRESTEAFF
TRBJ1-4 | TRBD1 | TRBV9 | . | TGTGCCAGCAGCCCAGGGGACAGGCCGTACAGGGCTAATGAAAAACTGTTTTTT | CASSPGDRPYRANEKLFF
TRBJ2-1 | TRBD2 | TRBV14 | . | TGTGCCAGCAGCCAACTAGCGGGAGTCCACAATGAGCAGTTCTTC | CASSQLAGVHNEQFF
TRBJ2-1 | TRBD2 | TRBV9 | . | TGTGCCAGCAGTCAAGGGGGTAGCGGGAGATTTAGTGAGCAGTTCTTC | CASSQGGSGRFSEQFF
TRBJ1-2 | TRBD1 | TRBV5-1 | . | TGCGCCAGCAGGGGACAGCGCAACTATGGCTACACCTTC | CASRGQRNYGYTF
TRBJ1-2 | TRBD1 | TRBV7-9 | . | TGTGCCAGCAGCTTTGACCCTACCAGGGGGAGCTATGGCTACACCTTC | CASSFDPTRGSYGYTF
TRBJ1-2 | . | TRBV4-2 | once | TGTGCCAGCAGCCAAGGGGGGCGTCCGGGAACGCAAGGCTACACCTTC | CASSQGGRPGTQGYTF
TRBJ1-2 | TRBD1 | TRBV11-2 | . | TGTGCCAGCAGCTTGACCTCCGGGACAGGGAACCACTATGGCTACACCTTC | CASSLTSGTGNHYGYTF
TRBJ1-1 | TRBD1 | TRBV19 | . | TGTGCCAGTAGGGACAGGGAAAAAGTTGAAGCTTTCTTT | CASRDREKVEAFF
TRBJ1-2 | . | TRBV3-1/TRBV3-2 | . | TGTGCCAGCAGCCAAGGGGCCCTCGGCCCCACCTTC | CASSQGALGPTF
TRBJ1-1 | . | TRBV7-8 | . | TGTGCCAGCATGCATAACCGAATGGTCGGCACTGAAGCTTTCTTT | CASMHNRMVGTEAFF
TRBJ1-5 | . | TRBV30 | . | TGTGCCTGGAGTGTACAAACAGGCCGGGAGCCCCAGCATTTT | CAWSVQTGREPQHF
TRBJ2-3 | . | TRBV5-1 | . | TGCGCCAGCAGCTTGTCCCCCCCCGGGACCTCTCTCACAGATACGCAGTATTTT | CASSLSPPGTSLTDTQYF
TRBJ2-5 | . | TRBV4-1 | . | TGCGCCAGCAGCCAAGCCCTAGCGTGGGGTCAAGAGACCCAGTACTTC | CASSQALAWGQETQYF
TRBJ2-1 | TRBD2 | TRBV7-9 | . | TGTGCCAGCAGCTCACCACTACTAGCGGGAGGGAGCTTGGAGCAGTTCTTC | CASSSPLLAGGSLEQFF
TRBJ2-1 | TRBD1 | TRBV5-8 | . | TGTGCCAGCAGCCGCCTGACCCGACAGGGCAACAATGAGCAGTTCTTC | CASSRLTRQGNNEQFF
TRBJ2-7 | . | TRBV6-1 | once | TGTGCCAGCAGTGAATGGGCAGGGCGCCTGAACGAGCAGTACTTC | CASSEWAGRLNEQYF
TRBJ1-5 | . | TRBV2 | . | TGTGCCAGCAGTCCTTATAGCAATCAGCCCCAGCATTTT | CASSPYSNQPQHF
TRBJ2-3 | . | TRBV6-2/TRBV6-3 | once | TGTGCCAGCAGTTTCTCCGGGACTGCCCCCGGTACGCAGTATTTT | CASSFSGTAPGTQYF
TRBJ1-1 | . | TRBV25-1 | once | TGTGCCAGCAGTGAAGGTCAGTTTAACACTGAAGCTTTCTTT | CASSEGQFNTEAFF
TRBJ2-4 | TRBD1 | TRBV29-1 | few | TGCAGCGTTGATGCGCGGACAGGGAGTCTGGATTCTGCCAAAAACATTCAGTACTTC | CSVDARTGSLDSAKNIQYF
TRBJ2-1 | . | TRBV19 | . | TGTGCCAGTTCTCAGCCAGCGCTGGGTTCCTACAATGAGCAGTTCTTC | CASSQPALGSYNEQFF
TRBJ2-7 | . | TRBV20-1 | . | TGCAGTGCTAGGGGCTACGAGCAGTACTTC | CSARGYEQYF
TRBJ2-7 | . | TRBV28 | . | TGTGCCAGCAGTTTAATTTCCCCGCAAGGGTTTTCCTACGAGCAGTACTTC | CASSLISPQGFSYEQYF
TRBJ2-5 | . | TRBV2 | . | TGTGCCTGCAAGAGGGAAGAGACCCAGTACTTC | CACKREETQYF
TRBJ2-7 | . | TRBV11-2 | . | TGTGCCAGCAGCTTAGTTGTCGGGTACGAGCAGTACTTC | CASSLVVGYEQYF
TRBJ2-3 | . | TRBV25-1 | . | TGTGCCAGCAGTGAAGGCGGGTGGGGAGATACGCAGTATTTT | CASSEGGWGDTQYF
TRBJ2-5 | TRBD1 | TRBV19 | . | TGTGCCAGTAGCGCCCCGACAGGGCGGACTCAGACCCAGTACTTC | CASSAPTGRTQTQYF
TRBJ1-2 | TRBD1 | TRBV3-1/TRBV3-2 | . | TGTGCCAGCAGGCCTGGACAGGGGTATGGCTACACCTTC | CASRPGQGYGYTF
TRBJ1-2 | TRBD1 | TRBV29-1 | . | TGCAGCGGTCGGGACAGGGGGCAGGATGGCTACACCTTC | CSGRDRGQDGYTF
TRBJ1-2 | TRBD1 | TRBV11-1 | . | TGTGCCAGCAGCCTAGGCGACAGGGGCTATGGCTACACCTTC | CASSLGDRGYGYTF
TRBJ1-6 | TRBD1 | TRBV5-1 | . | TGCGCCAGCAGCTTGATGGGGACAGGGAAGGGTTCACCCCTCCACTTT | CASSLMGTGKGSPLHF